The 13 T cell receptor beta chains given below trace back to one sample, sequenced in a study of OX40 agonist ivuxolimab in advanced cancers. Sequencing was performed with immunoSEQ multiplex PCR; in TCRdb, only in-frame clones are kept and a portion is missing. The sample consists of around 70,000 clones, less than 90% of them appearing once. Sequencing was performed on CD4+ or CD8+ T cells sorted from blood, taken in a trial of the OX40 agonist ivuxolimab. These receptors were obtained from an adult with an advanced solid tumor such as melanoma, head and neck, liver or kidney cancer.

The chain links TRBV7-8 to TRBJ1-1, with D tentatively TRBD1 (5 bases). The V end lost 0 bases, the J end lost 5 bases, and 10 bases lay between the germline ends. The CDR3 extends over 14 amino acids. Germline V CDR1 and CDR2: SGHVS, FQNEAQ. CDR3 sequence reads: CASSLAGGNTEAFF. In DNA form, the CDR3 reads TGTGCCAGCAGCTTAGCCGGGGGAAATACTGAAGCTTTCTTT.

V and J are TRBV25-1 and TRBJ2-3; 10 bases fit TRBD2. CDR1 and CDR2 from the germline V gene are MGHDK and SYGVNS. The CDR3 length is 16 residues. V lost 4 bases, J lost 8 bases, and 12 bases stayed unmatched. This chain's CDR3 is CASSAPGLARGFTQYF. CDR3 bases: TGTGCCAGCAGTGCCCCGGGACTAGCGCGGGGCTTTACGCAGTATTTT.

The V and J genes are TRBV27 and TRBJ2-1; 16 bases fit TRBD2. With 6 bases clipped from V and 2 bases from J, the junction kept 7 bases outside the gene matches. The CDR3 is 18 amino acids. Germline CDR1 MNHEY, CDR2 SMNVEV (reference sequence). In DNA form, the CDR3 reads TGTGCCAGCAGCTTGGGACTAGCGGGAGGGTACACCTACAATGAGCAGTTCTTC. It translates to CASSLGLAGGYTYNEQFF.

The V and J genes are TRBV14 and TRBJ1-1; tentative D call: TRBD1 (6 bases). The CDR3 totals 13 residues. Germline CDR1 is SGHDN and CDR2 is FVKESK. The germline V and J ends were trimmed by 5 bases and 1 base, with 8 bases remaining between them. For the CDR3, the DNA is TGTGCCAGCAGCGCGACAGGGAACACTGAAGCTTTCTTT. This encodes CASSATGNTEAFF.

V usage is TRBV11-3 and J usage is TRBJ2-5; TRBD2 aligns across 7 bases. This CDR3 has 16 amino acids. V was pared by 5 bases and J by 4 bases, with 13 bases of the junction left unmatched. From germline, CDR1 is SGHNT and CDR2 YENEEA. The CDR3 region is CASSKRVAGVGETQYF. DNA of the CDR3: TGTGCCAGCAGCAAACGGGTGGCGGGAGTTGGAGAGACCCAGTACTTC.

The rearrangement links TRBV7-2 to TRBJ1-2; weak D call: TRBD1 (5 bases). Germline CDR1 is SGHTA and CDR2 is FQGNSA. The CDR3 contains 14 residues. V was pared by 5 bases and J by 6 bases, with 16 bases between. CDR3 sequence: CASSLPVGGDGYTF. CDR3 DNA sequence: TGTGCCAGCAGCCTCCCAGTGGGGGGAGATGGCTACACCTTC.

The genes are TRBV6-5 and TRBJ1-1; TRBD1 matches at 8 bases. The CDR3 contains 14 residues. CDR1 is MNHEY, CDR2 SVGAGI, per germline. V lost 6 bases to trimming and J lost 5 bases; unmatched junction nucleotides: 8. CDR3 in DNA: TGTGCCAGCAGACCCAGACAGGGGAATACTGAAGCTTTCTTT. Amino acids: CASRPRQGNTEAFF.

The gene calls are TRBV5-4 and TRBJ1-3; possibly TRBD1 for D (6 bases). V was cut by 5 bases and J by 6 bases, with 12 bases left in between. Germline CDR1 is SGHNT and CDR2 is YYREEE (reference sequence). CDR3 size: 13 residues. CDR3 residues: CASSPRTANTIYF. The CDR3 DNA reads TGTGCCAGCAGTCCGCGGACAGCAAACACCATATATTTT.

This clone came up once. This chain uses TRBV9 with TRBJ2-7; D unresolved. Germline lookup yields CDR1 SGDLS and CDR2 YYNGEE. There are 14 residues in the CDR3. Trimming took off 2 bases at V and 3 bases at J, with 12 bases between the two ends. Written as DNA, the CDR3 is TGTGCCAGCAGCGTTAGCCCCGGCGGCTACGAGCAGTACTTC. This translates into CASSVSPGGYEQYF. The full variable domain, its missing parts supplied by reference TRBV9 and TRBJ2-7, is DSGVTQTPKHLITATGQRVTLRCSPRSGDLSVYWYQQSLDQGLQFLIQYYNGEERAKGNILERFSAQQFPDLHSELNLSSLELGDSALYFCASSVSPGGYEQYFGPGTRLTVT.

This chain uses TRBV27 with TRBJ2-7; 9 bases are shared with TRBD2. The germline V gene encodes CDR1 MNHEY and CDR2 SMNVEV (reference sequence). CDR3 size: 16 residues. V was pared by 0 bases and J by 3 bases, with 6 bases of the junction left unmatched. CDR3 in DNA: TGTGCCAGCAGTTTATCCGGGCAGCGGGAGGTCTACGAGCAGTACTTC. Its protein is CASSLSGQREVYEQYF.

The CDR3 spells CASSEAGAIDEQYF. CDR3 nucleotides: TGCGCCAGCAGCGAAGCGGGAGCAATCGACGAGCAGTACTTC. The V gene is TRBV5-1, the J gene TRBJ2-7; 8 bases map to TRBD2. Germline V CDR1 and CDR2: SGHRS, YFSETQ. The CDR3 length is 14 residues. V trimming: 4 bases; J trimming: 5 bases; junction bases outside the gene matches: 8.

This clone showed up just once. This chain connects TRBV29-1 to TRBJ2-7, with TRBD1 identical over 7 bases. The junction had 14 bases not matched to a gene; V was cut back by 6 bases and J by 6 bases. CDR1 is SQVTM, CDR2 ANQGSEA, per germline. CDR3 size: 14 residues. The CDR3 region is CSVAWDRLLSEQYF. DNA of the CDR3: TGCAGCGTCGCTTGGGACAGACTCCTAAGCGAGCAGTACTTC.

The V gene is TRBV5-6, the J gene TRBJ1-3; 11 nucleotides match TRBD1. Germline lookup yields CDR1 SGHDT and CDR2 YYEEEE. V shed 4 bases, J shed 2 bases, and the junction held 11 bases outside the gene matches. The CDR3 sequence is 18 residues long. CDR3 coding DNA: TGTGCCAGCAGCCATGATTGGGGACAGGGGGTCCCTGGAAACACCATATATTTT. Its translation: CASSHDWGQGVPGNTIYF.